The rows below give T cell receptor beta chains drawn from one sample of a study of blood T cell repertoires in COVID-19. Using immunoSEQ multiplex PCR, the repertoire was profiled, and TCRdb retains in-frame clones only, with some absent. The table has tens of thousands of clones, 80% to 95% seen once; the top ten hold about 7.9%. The sample was peripheral blood. These receptors originate from a man between 65 and 85 years old with active COVID-19. Each CDR3 is given with its conserved first and last residue. D genes are given only for firm matches. Clone sizes are given selectively: once, few, many, or a class where the clone is expanded.

size,D,J,V,CDR3,DNA
NA,TRBD1,TRBJ1-1,TRBV3-1/TRBV3-2,CASSRTGSGTEAFF,TGTGCCAGCAGCCGGACAGGATCTGGCACTGAAGCTTTCTTT
NA,NA,TRBJ2-7,TRBV9,CASSRQEGYEQYF,TGTGCCAGCAGCCGGCAGGAAGGATACGAGCAGTACTTC
NA,NA,TRBJ2-2,TRBV5-1,CASSSVQNTGELFF,TGCGCCAGCAGCTCGGTCCAGAACACCGGGGAGCTGTTTTTT
NA,TRBD2,TRBJ2-7,TRBV6-5,CASSKTSGGTYEQYF,TGTGCCAGCAGCAAGACTAGCGGGGGAACCTACGAGCAGTACTTC
few,NA,TRBJ1-3,TRBV5-1,CASSLEPGATGNTIYF,TGCGCCAGCAGCTTGGAGCCAGGGGCAACTGGAAACACCATATATTTT
NA,NA,TRBJ1-1,TRBV1,CTSSQPPQGCTEAFF,TGCACCAGCAGCCAACCTCCGCAGGGGTGCACTGAAGCTTTCTTT
NA,TRBD1,TRBJ1-5,TRBV6-6,CASSNLDRDDQPQHF,TGTGCCAGCAGTAACCTAGACAGGGATGATCAGCCCCAGCATTTT
NA,TRBD1,TRBJ2-5,TRBV7-2,CASSSQRGQLQETQYF,TGTGCCAGCAGCTCCCAAAGGGGGCAGCTCCAAGAGACCCAGTACTTC
NA,NA,TRBJ1-2,TRBV24-1,CATSDSSGTGANYGYTF,TGTGCCACCAGTGATTCCTCTGGGACGGGAGCTAACTATGGCTACACCTTC
NA,NA,TRBJ1-1,TRBV4-3,CASSPGEGVGEAFF,TGCGCCAGCAGCCCCGGCGAAGGAGTAGGTGAAGCTTTCTTT
NA,TRBD1,TRBJ1-5,TRBV25-1,CASAGQGYQPQHF,TGTGCCAGCGCGGGACAGGGCTATCAGCCCCAGCATTTT
NA,NA,TRBJ1-2,TRBV6-5,CATQQENYGYTF,TGTGCCACACAACAGGAGAACTATGGCTACACCTTC
NA,TRBD1,TRBJ1-3,TRBV5-6,CASAPTGAPSGNTIYF,TGTGCCAGCGCACCGACAGGGGCCCCCTCTGGAAACACCATATATTTT
NA,NA,TRBJ2-1,TRBV6-2/TRBV6-3,CASSIPRDTDSYNEQFF,TGTGCCAGCAGTATACCACGGGACACCGACTCCTACAATGAGCAGTTCTTC
once,NA,TRBJ2-7,TRBV4-3,CASSQLEGALSEQYF,TGCGCCAGCAGCCAACTAGAAGGGGCCCTGAGCGAGCAGTACTTC
NA,TRBD1,TRBJ1-4,TRBV5-4,CASSIWTGGDNEKLFF,TGTGCCAGCAGCATCTGGACAGGGGGCGATAATGAAAAACTGTTTTTT
NA,TRBD1,TRBJ1-2,TRBV2,CASRRGTGKNYGYTF,TGTGCCAGCAGAAGAGGGACAGGGAAAAACTATGGCTACACCTTC
NA,TRBD2,TRBJ2-7,TRBV6-6,CASSTPWTSGKYEQYF,TGTGCCAGCAGCACGCCATGGACTAGCGGGAAATACGAGCAGTACTTC
NA,NA,TRBJ2-7,TRBV2,CASSEASALLEQYF,TGTGCCAGCAGTGAAGCGAGTGCCCTCCTCGAGCAGTACTTC
NA,NA,TRBJ2-3,TRBV5-1,CASSVSGRTDTQYF,TGCGCCAGCAGCGTCTCCGGTCGCACAGATACGCAGTATTTT
NA,NA,TRBJ1-2,TRBV13,CASSLSAGVDGYTF,TGTGCCAGCAGCTTAAGCGCGGGAGTGGATGGCTACACCTTC
NA,NA,TRBJ1-5,TRBV19,CASSIGGNLRDQPQHF,TGTGCCAGTAGTATAGGAGGGAACCTTAGGGATCAGCCCCAGCATTTT
NA,NA,TRBJ1-1,TRBV7-2,CASSSGQSFVEAFF,TGTGCCAGCAGTTCTGGACAGAGTTTTGTTGAAGCTTTCTTT
NA,NA,TRBJ1-4,TRBV7-9,CASSPLVSEKLFF,TGTGCCAGCAGCCCGCTGGTTAGCGAAAAACTGTTTTTT
NA,NA,TRBJ1-2,TRBV20-1,CSAGRDLGYTF,TGCAGTGCTGGGAGAGATCTAGGCTACACCTTC
NA,NA,TRBJ2-3,TRBV2,CASRIRVVSTDTQYF,TGTGCCAGCAGAATCAGGGTTGTTAGCACAGATACGCAGTATTTT
NA,NA,TRBJ1-1,TRBV5-4,CASTPGGHLMNTEAFF,TGTGCCAGCACCCCGGGGGGACACCTAATGAACACTGAAGCTTTCTTT
NA,TRBD2,TRBJ2-3,TRBV6-2/TRBV6-3,CASSYSYLRGEADTQYF,TGTGCCAGCAGTTACTCGTATCTGCGGGGGGAGGCAGATACGCAGTATTTT
NA,NA,TRBJ2-2,TRBV19,CASSIGAMGGELFF,TGTGCCAGTAGTATAGGGGCCATGGGCGGGGAGCTGTTTTTT
NA,NA,TRBJ1-2,TRBV21-1,CASSKEKTRAGYGYTF,TGTGCCAGCAGCAAAGAGAAGACCCGGGCAGGGTATGGCTACACCTTC
NA,TRBD1,TRBJ2-3,TRBV7-2,CASTWDREADTQYF,TGTGCCAGCACCTGGGACAGGGAGGCAGATACGCAGTATTTT
NA,TRBD1,TRBJ1-4,TRBV11-2,CASSPGYRGTTNEKLFF,TGTGCCAGCAGTCCTGGCTACAGGGGCACGACTAATGAAAAACTGTTTTTT
NA,NA,TRBJ1-4,TRBV6-5,CASAPTGNEKLFF,TGTGCCAGCGCCCCGACGGGTAATGAAAAACTGTTTTTT
NA,NA,TRBJ1-1,TRBV9,CASSVDLRNTEAFF,TGTGCCAGCAGCGTCGACTTAAGGAACACTGAAGCTTTCTTT
NA,NA,TRBJ2-1,TRBV7-9,CASSSMAYNEQFF,TGTGCCAGCAGCTCTATGGCCTACAATGAGCAGTTCTTC
NA,NA,TRBJ1-4,TRBV5-1,CASGGGAFDEKLFF,TGCGCCAGCGGCGGAGGGGCTTTCGATGAAAAACTGTTTTTT
NA,TRBD2,TRBJ2-2,TRBV4-3,CASSQERLAVLNTGELFF,TGCGCCAGCAGCCAAGAGAGGCTAGCGGTTTTGAACACCGGGGAGCTGTTTTTT
NA,NA,TRBJ2-1,TRBV18,CASSPPQKNEQFF,TGTGCCAGCTCACCACCGCAGAAGAATGAGCAGTTCTTC
NA,TRBD1,TRBJ1-5,TRBV30,CAWSPRQGANQPQHF,TGTGCCTGGAGCCCTAGACAGGGGGCGAATCAGCCCCAGCATTTT
NA,TRBD1,TRBJ2-4,TRBV6-6,CASSRVQGGSKNIQYF,TGTGCCAGCAGCCGAGTACAGGGGGGATCAAAAAACATTCAGTACTTC
NA,TRBD1,TRBJ2-1,TRBV5-1,CASSRDRLVDNEQFF,TGCGCCAGCAGCCGGGACAGGTTGGTTGACAATGAGCAGTTCTTC
NA,NA,TRBJ2-3,TRBV10-2,CASSESPTYTDTQYF,TGCGCCAGCAGTGAGTCGCCGACTTACACAGATACGCAGTATTTT
NA,TRBD1,TRBJ1-2,TRBV7-9,CASSLATRGYGYTF,TGTGCCAGCAGCTTAGCGACCAGGGGGTATGGCTACACCTTC
NA,TRBD2,TRBJ2-1,TRBV2,CASNREVITANEQFF,TGTGCCAGCAACCGGGAGGTCATCACCGCCAATGAGCAGTTCTTC
NA,TRBD1,TRBJ2-1,TRBV6-8,CARPGQGNEQFF,TGTGCCAGACCGGGACAGGGCAATGAGCAGTTCTTC
NA,TRBD1,TRBJ2-7,TRBV4-1,CASSRIGPGQVDEQYF,TGCGCCAGCAGCCGCATTGGACCGGGACAGGTGGACGAGCAGTACTTC
NA,NA,TRBJ2-7,TRBV5-6,CASSPGTSRSYEQYF,TGTGCCAGCAGCCCTGGGACAAGCCGATCCTACGAGCAGTACTTC
NA,TRBD2,TRBJ2-1,TRBV7-2,CASSPNAGLIYNEQFF,TGTGCCAGCAGCCCGAACGCGGGACTAATATACAATGAGCAGTTCTTC